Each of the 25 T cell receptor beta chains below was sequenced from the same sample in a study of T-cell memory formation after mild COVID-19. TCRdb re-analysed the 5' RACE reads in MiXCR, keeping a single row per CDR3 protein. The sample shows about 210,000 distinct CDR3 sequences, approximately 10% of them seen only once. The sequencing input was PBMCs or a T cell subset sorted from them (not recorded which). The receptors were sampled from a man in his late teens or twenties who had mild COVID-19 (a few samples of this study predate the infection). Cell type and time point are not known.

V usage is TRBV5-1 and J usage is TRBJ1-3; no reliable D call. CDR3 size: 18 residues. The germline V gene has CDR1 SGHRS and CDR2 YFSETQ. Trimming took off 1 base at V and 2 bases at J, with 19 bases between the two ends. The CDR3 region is CASSLPNTAGAAGNTIYF. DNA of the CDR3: TGCGCCAGCAGCTTGCCGAACACAGCGGGCGCTGCTGGAAACACCATATATTTT.

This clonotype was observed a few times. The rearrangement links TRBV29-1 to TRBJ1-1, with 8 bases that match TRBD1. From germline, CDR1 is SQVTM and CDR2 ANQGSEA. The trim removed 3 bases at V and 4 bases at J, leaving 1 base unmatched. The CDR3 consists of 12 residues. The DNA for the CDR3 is TGCAGCGTTGACAGGGGGCCCACTGAAGCTTTCTTT. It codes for CSVDRGPTEAFF.

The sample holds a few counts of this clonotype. CDR3 region: CASGDRANYGYTF. CDR3 DNA: TGTGCCAGCGGGGACAGGGCCAACTATGGCTACACCTTC. The rearrangement joins TRBV5-5 to TRBJ1-2; 9 bases map to TRBD1. Germline trimming cut 7 bases from V and 2 bases from J; bases unmatched to any gene: 3. This CDR3 has 13 amino acids. From germline, CDR1 is SGHKS and CDR2 YYEKEE (reference sequence). Using reference TRBV5-5 and TRBJ1-2 for the parts outside the CDR3, the full variable domain is DAGVTQSPTHLIKTRGQQVTLRCSPISGHKSVSWYQQVLGQGPQFIFQYYEKEERGRGNFPDRFSARQFPNYSSELNVNALLLGDSALYLCASGDRANYGYTFGSGTRLTVV.

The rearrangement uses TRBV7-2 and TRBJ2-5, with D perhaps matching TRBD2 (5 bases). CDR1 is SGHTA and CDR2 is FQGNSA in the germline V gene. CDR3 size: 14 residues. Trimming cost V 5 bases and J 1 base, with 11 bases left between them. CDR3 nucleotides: TGTGCCAGCAGCCGAAGGACTGTCCAAGAGACCCAGTACTTC. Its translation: CASSRRTVQETQYF.

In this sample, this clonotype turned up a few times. CDR3: CASSRPGDGETQYF. DNA of the CDR3: TGCGCCAGCAGCCGGCCAGGGGACGGGGAGACCCAGTACTTC. This chain connects TRBV5-1 to TRBJ2-5; tentative D call: TRBD1 (6 bases). This CDR3 region has 14 residues. Between the trimmed V and J ends, which lost 4 bases and 5 bases, there was a span of 15 bases. CDR1 SGHRS and CDR2 YFSETQ come from the germline V gene.

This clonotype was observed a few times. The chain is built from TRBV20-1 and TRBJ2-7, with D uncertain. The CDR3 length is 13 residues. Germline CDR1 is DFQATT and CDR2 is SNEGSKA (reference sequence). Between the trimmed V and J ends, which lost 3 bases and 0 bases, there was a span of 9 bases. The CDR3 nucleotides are TGCAGTGCTAGGACCCCCAGCTCCTACGAGCAGTACTTC. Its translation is CSARTPSSYEQYF.

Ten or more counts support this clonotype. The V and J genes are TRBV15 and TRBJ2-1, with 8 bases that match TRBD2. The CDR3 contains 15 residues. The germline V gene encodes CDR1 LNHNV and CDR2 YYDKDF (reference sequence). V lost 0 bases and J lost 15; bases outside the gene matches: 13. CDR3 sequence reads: CATSRDQASGFLRFF. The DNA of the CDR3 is TGTGCCACCAGCAGAGATCAGGCTAGCGGGTTTCTTCGGTTCTTC.

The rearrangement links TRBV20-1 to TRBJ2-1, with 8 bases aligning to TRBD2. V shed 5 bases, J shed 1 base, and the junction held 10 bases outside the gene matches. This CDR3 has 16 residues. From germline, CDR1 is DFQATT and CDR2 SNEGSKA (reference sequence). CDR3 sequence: CSASGGHVLSYNEQFF. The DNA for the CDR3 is TGCAGTGCTTCGGGGGGGCATGTTCTTTCCTACAATGAGCAGTTCTTC.

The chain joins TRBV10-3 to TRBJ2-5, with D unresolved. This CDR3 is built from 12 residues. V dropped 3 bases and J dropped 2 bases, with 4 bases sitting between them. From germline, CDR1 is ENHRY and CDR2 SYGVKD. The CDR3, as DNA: TGTGCCATCAGTGACCCGCAAGAGACCCAGTACTTC. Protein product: CAISDPQETQYF.

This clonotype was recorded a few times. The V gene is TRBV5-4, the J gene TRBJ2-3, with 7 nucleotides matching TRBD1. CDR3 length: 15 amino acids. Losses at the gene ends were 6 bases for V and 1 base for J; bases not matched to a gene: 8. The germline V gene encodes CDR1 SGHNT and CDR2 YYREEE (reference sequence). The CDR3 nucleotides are TGTGCCAGCAACGAACAGGGGCTCGGCACAGATACGCAGTATTTT. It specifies CASNEQGLGTDTQYF.

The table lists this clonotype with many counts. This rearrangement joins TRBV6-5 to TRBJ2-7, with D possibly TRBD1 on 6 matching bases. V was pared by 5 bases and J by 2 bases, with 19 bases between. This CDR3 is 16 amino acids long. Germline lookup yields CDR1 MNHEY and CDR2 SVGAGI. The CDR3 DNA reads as TGTGCCAGCAGTAATAGTGGGGGCTACTCTCCCTACGAGCAGTACTTC. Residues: CASSNSGGYSPYEQYF.

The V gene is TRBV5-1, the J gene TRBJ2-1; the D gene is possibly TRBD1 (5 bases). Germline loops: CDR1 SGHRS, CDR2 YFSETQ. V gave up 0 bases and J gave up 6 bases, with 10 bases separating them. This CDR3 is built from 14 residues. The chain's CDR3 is CASSLAGTGNEQFF. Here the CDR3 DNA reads TGCGCCAGCAGCTTGGCCGGAACAGGCAATGAGCAGTTCTTC.

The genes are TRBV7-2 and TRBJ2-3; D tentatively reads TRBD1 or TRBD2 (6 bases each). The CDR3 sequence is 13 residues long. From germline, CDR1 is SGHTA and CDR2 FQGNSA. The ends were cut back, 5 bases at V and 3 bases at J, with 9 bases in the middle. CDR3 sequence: CASSGGLTDTQYF. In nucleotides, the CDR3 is TGTGCCAGCAGCGGGGGGCTAACAGATACGCAGTATTTT.

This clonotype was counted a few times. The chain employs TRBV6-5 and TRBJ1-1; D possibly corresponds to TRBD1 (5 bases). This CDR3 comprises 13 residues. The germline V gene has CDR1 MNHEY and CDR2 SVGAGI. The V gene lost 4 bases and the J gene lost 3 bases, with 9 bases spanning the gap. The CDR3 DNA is TGTGCCAGCAGTTTAGACAGTGACACTGAAGCTTTCTTT. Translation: CASSLDSDTEAFF.

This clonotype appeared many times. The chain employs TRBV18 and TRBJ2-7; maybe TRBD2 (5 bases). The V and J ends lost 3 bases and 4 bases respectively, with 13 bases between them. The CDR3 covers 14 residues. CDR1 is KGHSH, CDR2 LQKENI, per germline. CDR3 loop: CASSPAGTAYEQYF. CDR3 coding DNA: TGTGCCAGCTCACCGGCGGGCACCGCTTACGAGCAGTACTTC. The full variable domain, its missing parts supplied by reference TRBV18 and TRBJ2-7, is NAGVMQNPRHLVRRRGQEARLRCSPMKGHSHVYWYRQLPEEGLKFMVYLQKENIIDESGMPKERFSAEFPKEGPSILRIQQVVRGDSAAYFCASSPAGTAYEQYFGPGTRLTVT.

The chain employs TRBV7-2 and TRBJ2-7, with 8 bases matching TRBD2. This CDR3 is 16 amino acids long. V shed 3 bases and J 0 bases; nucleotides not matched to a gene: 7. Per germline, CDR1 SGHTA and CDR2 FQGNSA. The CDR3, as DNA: TGTGCCAGCAGCTTTAGGCACAGCGGGAGCTCCTACGAGCAGTACTTC. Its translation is CASSFRHSGSSYEQYF.

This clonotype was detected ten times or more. The CDR3 DNA is TGTGCCAGCAGCTTAACGGCAACAGGGACTGAAGCTTTCTTT. Encoded protein: CASSLTATGTEAFF. The V gene is TRBV7-3, the J gene TRBJ1-1, with a weak D call TRBD1 (6 bases). CDR3 size: 14 residues. Germline assignment: CDR1 SGHTA and CDR2 FQGTGA. Trimming left V 0 bases short and J 5 bases short, with 10 bases between.

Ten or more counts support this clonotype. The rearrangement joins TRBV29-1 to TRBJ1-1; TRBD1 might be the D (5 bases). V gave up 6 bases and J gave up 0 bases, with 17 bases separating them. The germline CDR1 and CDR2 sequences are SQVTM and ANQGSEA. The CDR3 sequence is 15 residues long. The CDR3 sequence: CSVGTGWGMNTEAFF. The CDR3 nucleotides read TGCAGCGTAGGAACAGGTTGGGGCATGAACACTGAAGCTTTCTTT.

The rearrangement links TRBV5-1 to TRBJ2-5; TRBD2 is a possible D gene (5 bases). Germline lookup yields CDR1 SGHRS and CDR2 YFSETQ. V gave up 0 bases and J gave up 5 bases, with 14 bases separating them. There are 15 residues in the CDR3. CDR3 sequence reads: CASSLVSGRGETQYF. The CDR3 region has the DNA TGCGCCAGCAGCTTGGTCTCGGGGAGAGGGGAGACCCAGTACTTC.

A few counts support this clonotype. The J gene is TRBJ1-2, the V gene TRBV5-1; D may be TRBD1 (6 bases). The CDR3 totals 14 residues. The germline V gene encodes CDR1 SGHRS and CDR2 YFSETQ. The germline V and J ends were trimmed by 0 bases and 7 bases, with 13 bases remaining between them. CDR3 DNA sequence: TGCGCCAGCAGCTTGGACGCGTCGGGGGCTGGCTACACCTTC. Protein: CASSLDASGAGYTF.

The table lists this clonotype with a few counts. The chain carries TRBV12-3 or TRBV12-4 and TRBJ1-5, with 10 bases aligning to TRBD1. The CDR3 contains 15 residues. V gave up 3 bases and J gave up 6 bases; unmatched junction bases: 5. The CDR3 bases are TGTGCCAGCAGTTTCGGGACAGGGGCCACTCAGCCCCAGCATTTT. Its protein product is CASSFGTGATQPQHF.

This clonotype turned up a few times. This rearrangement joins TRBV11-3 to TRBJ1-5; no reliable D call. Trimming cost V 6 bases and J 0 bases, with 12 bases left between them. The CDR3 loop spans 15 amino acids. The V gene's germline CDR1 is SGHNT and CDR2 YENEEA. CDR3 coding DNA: TGTGCCAGCAGACCACGGTCATTTAGCAATCAGCCCCAGCATTTT. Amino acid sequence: CASRPRSFSNQPQHF.

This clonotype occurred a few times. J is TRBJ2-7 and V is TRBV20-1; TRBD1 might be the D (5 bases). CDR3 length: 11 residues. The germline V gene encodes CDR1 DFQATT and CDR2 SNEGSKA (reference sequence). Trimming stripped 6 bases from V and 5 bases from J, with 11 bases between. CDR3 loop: CSAREKDEQYF. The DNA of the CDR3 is TGCAGTGCCAGGGAAAAGGACGAGCAGTACTTC.

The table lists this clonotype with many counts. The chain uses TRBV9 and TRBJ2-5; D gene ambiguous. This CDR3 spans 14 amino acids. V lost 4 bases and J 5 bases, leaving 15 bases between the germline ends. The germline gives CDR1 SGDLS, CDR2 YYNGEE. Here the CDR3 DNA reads TGTGCCAGCAGCACCGGGCCCCTGGGGGAGACCCAGTACTTC. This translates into CASSTGPLGETQYF.

CDR3 loop: CASSSSTTEAFF. The DNA of the CDR3 is TGTGCCAGCAGTTCAAGTACAACTGAAGCTTTCTTT. The chain links TRBV28 to TRBJ1-1; no reliable D call. This CDR3 contains 12 residues. The germline gives CDR1 MDHEN, CDR2 SYDVKM. Between the trimmed V and J ends, which lost 4 bases and 5 bases, there was a span of 8 bases.